This T cell receptor beta chain was retrieved from a study of T cell responses to AZD1222 COVID-19 vaccine. In regard to this clone: Its antigen is unidentified.

TCRdb's copy holds only in-frame clones and misses some; the assay was immunoSEQ multiplex PCR. The profile shows about 140,000 clones, around nine tenths of them singletons. The CDR3 has 14 residues. Germline CDR1 reads SGHKS; CDR2 reads YYEKEE (reference sequence). The ends were cut back, 4 bases at V and 0 bases at J, with 10 bases in the middle. Study conclusions and caveats: Unmutated variant regions are reportedly the target of nearly half of TCRs that are spike-specific.

Material: peripheral blood, obtained on day 0 of AZD1222 vaccination. The chain combines TRBV5-5 with TRBJ1-1; TRBD1 is a possible D gene (6 bases). The origin of this receptor is an adult in good health. The CDR3 is CASSPGTLNTEAFF. CDR3 DNA: TGTGCCAGCAGCCCCGGGACATTGAACACTGAAGCTTTCTTT.